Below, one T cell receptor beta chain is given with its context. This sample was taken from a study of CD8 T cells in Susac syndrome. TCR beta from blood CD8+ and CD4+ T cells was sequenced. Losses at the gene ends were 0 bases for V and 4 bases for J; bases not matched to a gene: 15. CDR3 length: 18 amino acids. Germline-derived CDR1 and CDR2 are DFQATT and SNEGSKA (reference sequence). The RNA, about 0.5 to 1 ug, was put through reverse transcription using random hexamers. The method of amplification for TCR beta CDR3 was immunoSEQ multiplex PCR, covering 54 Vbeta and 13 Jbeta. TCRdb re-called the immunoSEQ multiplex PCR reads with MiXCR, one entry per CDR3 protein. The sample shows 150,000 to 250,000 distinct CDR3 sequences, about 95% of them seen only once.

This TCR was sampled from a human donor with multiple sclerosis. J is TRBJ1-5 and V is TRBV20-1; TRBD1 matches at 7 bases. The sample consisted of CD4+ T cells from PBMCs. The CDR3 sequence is CSARDRDKGAAKNQPQHF. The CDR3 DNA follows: TGCAGTGCTAGAGATCGGGATAAGGGGGCTGCGAAGAATCAGCCCCAGCATTTT.